This section outlines one T cell receptor beta chain sequence together with its context. Its cognate antigen is unknown. The data belong to a study of cytomegalovirus exposure and HLA in healthy donors. At the level of the study: Ancestry clustering placed roughly four fifths of 300 to 400 genotyped donors in the Caucasian-associated cluster.

Whereas donors were nominally healthy upon sampling, unrecorded immune exposures were probable. The PCR ran on 60 Vbeta and 13 Jbeta primers. The assay was immunoSEQ multiplex PCR, and TCRdb's table has in-frame clones only and misses some. The profile shows about 200,000 clones, about three quarters of them singletons. The CDR3 length is 16 residues. From germline, CDR1 is SNHLY and CDR2 FYNNEI. V was shortened by 11 bases and J by 0 bases, with 17 bases between the two germline ends. Findings of the study overall: TCR sequences were mostly rare, though some public TCRs occurred in many donors. Cytomegalovirus association was listed for under 200 TCR beta chains.

This receptor was obtained from a woman aged 30 to 39 in good health and CMV-seropositive. The source material was PBMCs. This sequence joins TRBV2 and TRBJ2-6; tentatively, D is TRBD2 (6 bases). The CDR3 region has the DNA TGTGCCTCCTCGCGGGGCCACCTCTCTGGGGCCAACGTCCTGACTTTC. It codes for CASSRGHLSGANVLTF.